These T cell receptor beta chains were read from a single sample in a study of T cell responses to AZD1222 COVID-19 vaccine. Sequencing used immunoSEQ multiplex PCR; TCRdb keeps in-frame clones, though not all of them. The sample includes roughly 84,000 clones, 87% seen only once; the top ten take about 1.6%. The sample here was peripheral blood, taken on day 0 of AZD1222 vaccination. These TCRs come from an adult in good health. Both conserved end residues are part of each CDR3. Fields, in order: CDR3 DNA, CDR3 protein, V gene, D gene, J gene, clone size. The D gene is left open where the match is weak. Clone size is given for some rows only: seen once, a few or many times, or a class if the clone is expanded.

cdr3_nt: TGCAGCGGGGCCGCGGGGACCTCTGGAAACACCATATATTTT; cdr3_aa: CSGAAGTSGNTIYF; v_call: TRBV29-1; d_call: -; j_call: TRBJ1-3; clone_size: -
cdr3_nt: TGTGCCAGCAGCCCCAAGCGGCAATCCAAAAGGAGCACTGAAGCTTTCTTT; cdr3_aa: CASSPKRQSKRSTEAFF; v_call: TRBV14; d_call: -; j_call: TRBJ1-1; clone_size: -
cdr3_nt: TGTGCCAGTAGTTTAAACAGGGATTCGGCCCAGCATTTT; cdr3_aa: CASSLNRDSAQHF; v_call: TRBV19; d_call: -; j_call: TRBJ1-5; clone_size: many
cdr3_nt: TGTGCCAGCACCGGGGGACTTTTTAGCACTGAAGCTTTCTTT; cdr3_aa: CASTGGLFSTEAFF; v_call: TRBV6-6; d_call: -; j_call: TRBJ1-1; clone_size: -
cdr3_nt: TGTGCCAGCAGCCAAGCGGGGGTGCCGAGCCAGCCCCAGCATTTT; cdr3_aa: CASSQAGVPSQPQHF; v_call: TRBV3-1/TRBV3-2; d_call: -; j_call: TRBJ1-5; clone_size: -
cdr3_nt: TGTGCCATCTCCGGGACTAGCGGGAACCTCTACAATGAGCAGTTCTTC; cdr3_aa: CAISGTSGNLYNEQFF; v_call: TRBV10-3; d_call: TRBD2; j_call: TRBJ2-1; clone_size: -
cdr3_nt: TGTGCCAGCGTAACTAGCGGGAGCTCCTACAATGAGCAGTTCTTC; cdr3_aa: CASVTSGSSYNEQFF; v_call: TRBV11-2; d_call: TRBD2; j_call: TRBJ2-1; clone_size: once
cdr3_nt: TGTGCCAGCAGAAGGAAGACAGGGGAAAATTCACCCCTCCACTTT; cdr3_aa: CASRRKTGENSPLHF; v_call: TRBV2; d_call: TRBD1; j_call: TRBJ1-6; clone_size: -
cdr3_nt: TGTGCCAGCAGTGAAGATACAGGGGGCCGGGGTGAGCAGTTCTTC; cdr3_aa: CASSEDTGGRGEQFF; v_call: TRBV6-1; d_call: TRBD1; j_call: TRBJ2-1; clone_size: once
cdr3_nt: TGTGCCAGCAGCCAAGCCGACCCTCCCTACGAGCAGTACTTC; cdr3_aa: CASSQADPPYEQYF; v_call: TRBV4-2; d_call: -; j_call: TRBJ2-7; clone_size: -
cdr3_nt: TGTGCCTGGAGTCCACGAGGGCTGGCCAAAAACATTCAGTACTTC; cdr3_aa: CAWSPRGLAKNIQYF; v_call: TRBV30; d_call: -; j_call: TRBJ2-4; clone_size: -
cdr3_nt: TGCGCCAGCAGCTTGAATACGGGAGGGTCCTACAATGAGCAGTTCTTC; cdr3_aa: CASSLNTGGSYNEQFF; v_call: TRBV5-1; d_call: TRBD2; j_call: TRBJ2-1; clone_size: -
cdr3_nt: TGTGCCAGCAGCTCGACAGGGCAGGGCACCGGGGAGCTGTTTTTT; cdr3_aa: CASSSTGQGTGELFF; v_call: TRBV7-3; d_call: TRBD1; j_call: TRBJ2-2; clone_size: -
cdr3_nt: TGCGCCAGCAGCCGGGACAGAGGGAACACTGAAGCTTTCTTT; cdr3_aa: CASSRDRGNTEAFF; v_call: TRBV5-1; d_call: TRBD1; j_call: TRBJ1-1; clone_size: -
cdr3_nt: TGTGCCAGCAGCTTGCCAGGGATTTTATTGAAGGACACTGAAGCTTTCTTT; cdr3_aa: CASSLPGILLKDTEAFF; v_call: TRBV5-4; d_call: -; j_call: TRBJ1-1; clone_size: -
cdr3_nt: TGCGCCAGCAGCTTGGAATTTAGGCAGGGGACCTACGAGCAGTACTTC; cdr3_aa: CASSLEFRQGTYEQYF; v_call: TRBV5-1; d_call: -; j_call: TRBJ2-7; clone_size: -
cdr3_nt: TGCGCCAGCAGTGAGTCGCAGGGGGCCTACAATGAGCAGTTCTTC; cdr3_aa: CASSESQGAYNEQFF; v_call: TRBV10-1; d_call: TRBD1; j_call: TRBJ2-1; clone_size: once
cdr3_nt: TGTGCCATCAGTGAGTCTCTTGGGACAGTACAAGAGACCCAGTACTTC; cdr3_aa: CAISESLGTVQETQYF; v_call: TRBV10-3; d_call: TRBD1; j_call: TRBJ2-5; clone_size: once
cdr3_nt: TGCACCAGCACCCCGAGCCCCCTAGCGGTAAGCACAGATACGCAGTATTTT; cdr3_aa: CTSTPSPLAVSTDTQYF; v_call: TRBV1; d_call: -; j_call: TRBJ2-3; clone_size: -
cdr3_nt: TGTGCCAGCAGCTTGATGGGACAGGCCCGCAATCAGCCCCAGCATTTT; cdr3_aa: CASSLMGQARNQPQHF; v_call: TRBV5-5; d_call: TRBD1; j_call: TRBJ1-5; clone_size: -
cdr3_nt: TGCAGCGTCCCATCGACAGGGGGCGCTGGAGATACGCAGTATTTT; cdr3_aa: CSVPSTGGAGDTQYF; v_call: TRBV29-1; d_call: TRBD1; j_call: TRBJ2-3; clone_size: -
cdr3_nt: TGTGCCAGCAGCTCTTATCGGCTCGCCAGCACAGATACGCAGTATTTT; cdr3_aa: CASSSYRLASTDTQYF; v_call: TRBV7-8; d_call: -; j_call: TRBJ2-3; clone_size: -
cdr3_nt: TGTGCCAGCAGCCCCGGACAGATCCATGGCTACACCTTC; cdr3_aa: CASSPGQIHGYTF; v_call: TRBV5-5; d_call: -; j_call: TRBJ1-2; clone_size: once
cdr3_nt: TGTGCCAGCAGCTTAGCCCGCCTCCTCAGGGACGGCTACACCTTC; cdr3_aa: CASSLARLLRDGYTF; v_call: TRBV7-2; d_call: -; j_call: TRBJ1-2; clone_size: -
cdr3_nt: TGTGCCTGGAGTTACAGGGGGCTAGGCACCGGGGAGCTGTTTTTT; cdr3_aa: CAWSYRGLGTGELFF; v_call: TRBV30; d_call: TRBD1; j_call: TRBJ2-2; clone_size: once
cdr3_nt: TGTGCCAGCACCCCCTTGGGGGGGCAGGGCTACACCTTC; cdr3_aa: CASTPLGGQGYTF; v_call: TRBV6-5; d_call: -; j_call: TRBJ1-2; clone_size: -
cdr3_nt: TGTGCCACCAGCAGAGAGGACAGGAGGGGGAACACTGAAGCTTTCTTT; cdr3_aa: CATSREDRRGNTEAFF; v_call: TRBV15; d_call: TRBD1; j_call: TRBJ1-1; clone_size: once
cdr3_nt: TGTGCCAGCAGTTACTCGAGGTCACTCACTGAAGCTTTCTTT; cdr3_aa: CASSYSRSLTEAFF; v_call: TRBV6-5; d_call: -; j_call: TRBJ1-1; clone_size: once
cdr3_nt: TGTGCCAGTAGTACGGGACAGGGCAATCAGCCCCAGCATTTT; cdr3_aa: CASSTGQGNQPQHF; v_call: TRBV19; d_call: TRBD1; j_call: TRBJ1-5; clone_size: -
cdr3_nt: TGTGCCAGCACCTTAAGGACAGCGAGCTCCTACAATGAGCAGTTCTTC; cdr3_aa: CASTLRTASSYNEQFF; v_call: TRBV28; d_call: -; j_call: TRBJ2-1; clone_size: -
cdr3_nt: TGTGCCAGCTCCATAACTGGGGGCTATGGCTACACCTTC; cdr3_aa: CASSITGGYGYTF; v_call: TRBV19; d_call: -; j_call: TRBJ1-2; clone_size: -
cdr3_nt: TGTGCCAGCAGCCCGACAGGGACTGGAAACACCATATATTTT; cdr3_aa: CASSPTGTGNTIYF; v_call: TRBV3-1/TRBV3-2; d_call: TRBD1; j_call: TRBJ1-3; clone_size: once
cdr3_nt: TGTGCCAGCAGCCCCGGGGGCCTCGAGACCCAGTACTTC; cdr3_aa: CASSPGGLETQYF; v_call: TRBV7-2; d_call: -; j_call: TRBJ2-5; clone_size: once
cdr3_nt: TGTGCCAGCAGCTTAGCGTCCCACAGGGTGGCTGAAGCTTTCTTT; cdr3_aa: CASSLASHRVAEAFF; v_call: TRBV7-2; d_call: -; j_call: TRBJ1-1; clone_size: -
cdr3_nt: TGTGCCAGTAGTATAGTTACAACGAACACTGAAGCTTTCTTT; cdr3_aa: CASSIVTTNTEAFF; v_call: TRBV19; d_call: -; j_call: TRBJ1-1; clone_size: -
cdr3_nt: TGCGCCAGCAGCTTGGCCTCGACGGTCTCTGGAAACACCATATATTTT; cdr3_aa: CASSLASTVSGNTIYF; v_call: TRBV5-1; d_call: -; j_call: TRBJ1-3; clone_size: few
cdr3_nt: TGTGCCAGCAGTGCGCCTACAGGGGGCAGGGACGGCTACACCTTC; cdr3_aa: CASSAPTGGRDGYTF; v_call: TRBV25-1; d_call: TRBD1; j_call: TRBJ1-2; clone_size: -
cdr3_nt: TGTGCCAGCATCCCTAGGGGTTGGCCGAACACCGGGGAGCTGTTTTTT; cdr3_aa: CASIPRGWPNTGELFF; v_call: TRBV27; d_call: -; j_call: TRBJ2-2; clone_size: few
cdr3_nt: TGTGCCAGTATGGGTCGAGGGGGCCCTATACACGGCGAGCAGTACTTC; cdr3_aa: CASMGRGGPIHGEQYF; v_call: TRBV19; d_call: TRBD1; j_call: TRBJ2-7; clone_size: -
cdr3_nt: TGCGCCAGCAGCCCAAGAACAGGGGTCAACACTGAAGCTTTCTTT; cdr3_aa: CASSPRTGVNTEAFF; v_call: TRBV5-1; d_call: TRBD1; j_call: TRBJ1-1; clone_size: once
cdr3_nt: TGTGCCAGCTCACCACTGGACAGGGGGGACTATGGCTACACCTTC; cdr3_aa: CASSPLDRGDYGYTF; v_call: TRBV18; d_call: TRBD1; j_call: TRBJ1-2; clone_size: once
cdr3_nt: TGTGCCAGCAGATCGGGACATATCGTTCAAGAGACCCAGTACTTC; cdr3_aa: CASRSGHIVQETQYF; v_call: TRBV7-2; d_call: -; j_call: TRBJ2-5; clone_size: -